This TCR beta chain was documented in a study of T cell responses to AZD1222 COVID-19 vaccine. Findings and caveats of the study: Among the donors, most were white British and more were female, and clonal diversity was possibly underestimated. Repertoire collection took place solely once the T cell response had peaked.

The ends were cut back, 7 bases at V and 7 bases at J, with 13 bases in the middle. The germline V gene has CDR1 LNHDA and CDR2 SQIVND (reference sequence). The CDR3 extends over 12 amino acids. Concerning this clone itself: The antigen remains undetermined.

Sequenced by immunoSEQ multiplex PCR; TCRdb stores in-frame clones only, minus some. The sample shows 85,000 to 95,000 clones, roughly 90% of them seen only once. This chain connects TRBV19 to TRBJ1-1; tentative D call: TRBD1 (6 bases). The sequenced sample was peripheral blood, obtained 28 days after the second AZD1222 dose. This clonotype was obtained from an adult who received the AZD1222 COVID-19 vaccine. CDR3: CASIQGLGEAFF. In DNA form, the CDR3 reads TGTGCCAGTATTCAGGGGCTCGGTGAAGCTTTCTTT.